This T cell receptor (beta chain) comes out of a study of cytomegalovirus exposure and HLA in healthy donors. Germline V CDR1 and CDR2: MNHEY, SMNVEV (reference sequence). Between the trimmed V and J ends, which lost 10 bases and 0 bases, there was a span of 10 bases. There are 13 residues in the CDR3. The PCR contained 60 Vbeta and 13 Jbeta primers. This table comes from immunoSEQ multiplex PCR, and its TCRdb copy is limited to in-frame clones, with some not included. The sample includes about 210,000 clones, about 83% of them seen just once. The rearrangement links TRBV27 to TRBJ1-3; no clear D gene. Material for sequencing was PBMCs. The clonotype originates from a middle-aged man in good health and CMV-seropositive. CDR3 amino acids: CATRDSSGNTIYF. CDR3 DNA: TGTGCCACACGGGATTCCTCTGGAAACACCATATATTTT.